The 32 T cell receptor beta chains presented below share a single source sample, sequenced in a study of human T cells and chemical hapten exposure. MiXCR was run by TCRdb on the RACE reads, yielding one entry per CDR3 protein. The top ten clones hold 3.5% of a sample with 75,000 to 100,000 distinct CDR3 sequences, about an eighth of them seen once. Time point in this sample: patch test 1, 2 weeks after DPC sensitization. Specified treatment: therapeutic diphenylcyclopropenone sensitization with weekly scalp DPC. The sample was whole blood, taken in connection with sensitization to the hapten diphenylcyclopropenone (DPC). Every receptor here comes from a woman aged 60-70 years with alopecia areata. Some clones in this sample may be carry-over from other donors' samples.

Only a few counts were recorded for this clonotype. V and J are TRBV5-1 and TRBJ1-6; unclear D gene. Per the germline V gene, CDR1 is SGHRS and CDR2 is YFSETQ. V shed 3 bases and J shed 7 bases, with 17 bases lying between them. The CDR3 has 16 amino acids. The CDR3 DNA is TGCGCCAGCAGCTCGGACCGGGCCGCCTCAAATTCACCCCTCCACTTT. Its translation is CASSSDRAASNSPLHF.

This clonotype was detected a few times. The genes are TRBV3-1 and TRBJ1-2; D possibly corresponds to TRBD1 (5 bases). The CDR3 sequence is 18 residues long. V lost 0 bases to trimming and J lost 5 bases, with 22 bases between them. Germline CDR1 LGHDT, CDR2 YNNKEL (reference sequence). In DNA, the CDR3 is TGTGCCAGCAGCCAAGATTTCATGGGGGGGAGACAGCAGTATGGCTACACCTTC. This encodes CASSQDFMGGRQQYGYTF.

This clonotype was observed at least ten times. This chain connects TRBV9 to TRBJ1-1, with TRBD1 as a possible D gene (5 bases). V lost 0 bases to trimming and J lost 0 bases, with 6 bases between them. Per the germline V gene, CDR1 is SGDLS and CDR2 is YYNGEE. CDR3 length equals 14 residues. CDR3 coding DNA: TGTGCCAGCAGCGTAGGACAGATGAACACTGAAGCTTTCTTT. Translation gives CASSVGQMNTEAFF.

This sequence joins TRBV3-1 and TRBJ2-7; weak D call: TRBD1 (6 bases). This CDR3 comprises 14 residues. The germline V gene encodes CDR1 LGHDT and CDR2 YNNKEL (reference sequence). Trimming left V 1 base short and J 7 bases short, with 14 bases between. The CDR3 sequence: CASSQANRVGEQYF. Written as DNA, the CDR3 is TGTGCCAGCAGCCAAGCCAACAGGGTGGGAGAGCAGTACTTC.

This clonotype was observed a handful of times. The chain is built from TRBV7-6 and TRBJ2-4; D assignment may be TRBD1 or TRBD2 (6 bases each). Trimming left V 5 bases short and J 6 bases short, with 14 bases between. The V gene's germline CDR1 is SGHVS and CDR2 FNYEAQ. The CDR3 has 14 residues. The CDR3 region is CASSPGAGINIQYF. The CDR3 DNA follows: TGTGCCAGCAGCCCGGGGGCGGGGATAAACATTCAGTACTTC.

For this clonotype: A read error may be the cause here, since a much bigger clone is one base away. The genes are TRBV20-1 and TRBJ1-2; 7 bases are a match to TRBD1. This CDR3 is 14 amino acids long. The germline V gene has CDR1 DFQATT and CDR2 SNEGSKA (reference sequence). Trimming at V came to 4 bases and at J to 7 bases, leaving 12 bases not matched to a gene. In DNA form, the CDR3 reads TGCAGTGCTAAGGAGCCGAGGGACAGACCTGGCTACACCTTC. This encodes CSAKEPRDRPGYTF.

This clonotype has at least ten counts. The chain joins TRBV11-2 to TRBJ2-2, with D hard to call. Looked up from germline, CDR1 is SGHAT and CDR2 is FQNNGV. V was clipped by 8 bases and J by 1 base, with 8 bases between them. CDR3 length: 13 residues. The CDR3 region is CASGSVNTGELFF. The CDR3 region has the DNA TGTGCCAGCGGGTCAGTGAACACCGGGGAGCTGTTTTTT.

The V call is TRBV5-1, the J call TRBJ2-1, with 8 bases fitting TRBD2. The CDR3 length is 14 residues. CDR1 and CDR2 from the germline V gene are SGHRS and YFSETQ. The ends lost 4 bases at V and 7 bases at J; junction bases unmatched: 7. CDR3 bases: TGCGCCAGCAGCCTACGGACTAGCCCGAATGAGCAGTTCTTC. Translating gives CASSLRTSPNEQFF.

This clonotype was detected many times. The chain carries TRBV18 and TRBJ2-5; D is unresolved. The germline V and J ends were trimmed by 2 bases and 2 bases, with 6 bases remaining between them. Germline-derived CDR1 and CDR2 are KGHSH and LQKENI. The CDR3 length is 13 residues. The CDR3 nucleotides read TGTGCCAGCTCACCAGGCACGCAAGAGACCCAGTACTTC. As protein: CASSPGTQETQYF.

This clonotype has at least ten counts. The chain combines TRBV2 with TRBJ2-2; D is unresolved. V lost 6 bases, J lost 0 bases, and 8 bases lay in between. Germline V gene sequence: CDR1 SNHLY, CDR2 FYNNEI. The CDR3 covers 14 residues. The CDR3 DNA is TGTGCCAGCAGGGACGGAGCGAACACCGGGGAGCTGTTTTTT. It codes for CASRDGANTGELFF.

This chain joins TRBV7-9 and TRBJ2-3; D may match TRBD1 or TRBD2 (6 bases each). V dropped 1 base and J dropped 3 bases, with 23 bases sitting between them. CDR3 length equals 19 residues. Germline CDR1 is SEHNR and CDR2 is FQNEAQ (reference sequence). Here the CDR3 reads CASSLDLSWGARKTDTQYF. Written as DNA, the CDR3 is TGTGCCAGCAGCTTAGACCTGTCGTGGGGGGCGAGGAAAACAGATACGCAGTATTTT. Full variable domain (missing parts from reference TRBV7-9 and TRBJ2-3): DTGVSQNPRHKITKRGQNVTFRCDPISEHNRLYWYRQTLGQGPEFLTYFQNEAQLEKSRLLSDRFSAERPKGSFSTLEIQRTEQGDSAMYLCASSLDLSWGARKTDTQYFGPGTRLTVL.

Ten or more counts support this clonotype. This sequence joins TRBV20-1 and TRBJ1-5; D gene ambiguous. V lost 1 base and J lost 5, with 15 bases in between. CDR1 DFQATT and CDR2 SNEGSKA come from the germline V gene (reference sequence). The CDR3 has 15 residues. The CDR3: CSARVGFVGYQPQHF. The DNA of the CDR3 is TGCAGTGCTAGAGTAGGGTTTGTCGGGTATCAGCCCCAGCATTTT.

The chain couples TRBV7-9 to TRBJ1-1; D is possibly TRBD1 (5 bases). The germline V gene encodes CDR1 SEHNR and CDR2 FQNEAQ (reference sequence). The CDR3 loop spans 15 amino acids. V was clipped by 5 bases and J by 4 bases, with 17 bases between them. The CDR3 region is CASSTPGRERTEAFF. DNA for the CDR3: TGTGCCAGCAGCACCCCTGGCAGGGAGCGCACTGAAGCTTTCTTT.

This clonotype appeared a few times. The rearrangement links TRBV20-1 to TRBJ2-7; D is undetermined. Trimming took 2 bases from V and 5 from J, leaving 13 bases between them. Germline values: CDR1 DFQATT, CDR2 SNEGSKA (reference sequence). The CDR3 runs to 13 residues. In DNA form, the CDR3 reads TGCAGTGCTAGAACCGAACCTCGGGACGAGCAGTACTTC. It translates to CSARTEPRDEQYF.

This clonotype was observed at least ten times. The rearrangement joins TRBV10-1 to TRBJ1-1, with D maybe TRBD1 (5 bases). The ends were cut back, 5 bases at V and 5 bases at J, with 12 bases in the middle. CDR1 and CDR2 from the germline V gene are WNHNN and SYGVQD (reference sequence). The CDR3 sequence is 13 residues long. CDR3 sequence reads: CASSPSGGTEAFF. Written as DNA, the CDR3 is TGCGCCAGCAGTCCCTCCGGGGGGACTGAAGCTTTCTTT.

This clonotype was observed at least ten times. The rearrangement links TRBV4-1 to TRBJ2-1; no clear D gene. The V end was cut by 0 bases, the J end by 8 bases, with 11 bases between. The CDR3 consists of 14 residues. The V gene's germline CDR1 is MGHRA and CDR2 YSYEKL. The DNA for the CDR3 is TGCGCCAGCAGCCAAGATCCGGGCAGAGATGAGCAGTTCTTC. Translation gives CASSQDPGRDEQFF.

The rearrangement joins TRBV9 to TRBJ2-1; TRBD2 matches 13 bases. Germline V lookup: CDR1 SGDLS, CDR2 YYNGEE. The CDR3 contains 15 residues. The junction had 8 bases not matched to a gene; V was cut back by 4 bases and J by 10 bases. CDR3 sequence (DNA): TGTGCCAGCAGCTTCGGGACTAGCGGGGTTGGGGAGCAGTTCTTC. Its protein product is CASSFGTSGVGEQFF.

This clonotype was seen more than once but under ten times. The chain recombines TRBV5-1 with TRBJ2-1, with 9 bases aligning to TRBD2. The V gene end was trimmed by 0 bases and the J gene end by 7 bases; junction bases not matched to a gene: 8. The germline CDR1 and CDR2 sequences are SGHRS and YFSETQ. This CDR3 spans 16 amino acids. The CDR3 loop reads CASSLAWASGDNEQFF. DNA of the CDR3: TGCGCCAGCAGCTTGGCCTGGGCTAGCGGGGATAATGAGCAGTTCTTC.

The CDR3: CASGPKPAGDSYEQYF. DNA of the CDR3: TGTGCTAGTGGTCCCAAACCTGCGGGGGACTCCTACGAGCAGTACTTC. J is TRBJ2-7 and V is TRBV12-5; 7 bases agree with TRBD2. CDR1 is LGHNT, CDR2 FRNRAP, per germline. The V segment lost 5 bases and the J segment 0 bases; nucleotides outside the gene matches: 10. The CDR3 is made up of 16 amino acids. The full variable domain, with the rest looked up from reference TRBV12-5 and TRBJ2-7, is DARVTQTPRHKVTEMGQEVTMRCQPILGHNTVFWYRQTMMQGLELLAYFRNRAPLDDSGMPKDRFSAEMPDATLATLKIQPSEPRDSAVYFCASGPKPAGDSYEQYFGPGTRLTVT.

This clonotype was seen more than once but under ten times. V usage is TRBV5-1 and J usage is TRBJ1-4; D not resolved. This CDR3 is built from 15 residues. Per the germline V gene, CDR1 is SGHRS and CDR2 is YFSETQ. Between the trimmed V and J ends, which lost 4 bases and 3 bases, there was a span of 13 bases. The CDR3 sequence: CASSVATAANEKLFF. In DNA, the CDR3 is TGCGCCAGCAGCGTCGCGACGGCGGCTAATGAAAAACTGTTTTTT.

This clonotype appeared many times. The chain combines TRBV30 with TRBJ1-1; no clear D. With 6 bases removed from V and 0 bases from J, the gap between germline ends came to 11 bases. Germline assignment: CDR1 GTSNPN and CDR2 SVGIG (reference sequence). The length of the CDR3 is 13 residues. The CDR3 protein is CACTGPMNTEAFF. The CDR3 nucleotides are TGTGCCTGCACGGGCCCGATGAACACTGAAGCTTTCTTT.

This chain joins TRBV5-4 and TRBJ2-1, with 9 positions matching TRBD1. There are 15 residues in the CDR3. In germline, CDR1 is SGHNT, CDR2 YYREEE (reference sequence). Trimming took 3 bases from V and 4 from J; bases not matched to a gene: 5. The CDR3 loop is CASSSGTGSYNEQFF. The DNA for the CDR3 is TGTGCCAGCAGCTCCGGGACAGGGAGTTACAATGAGCAGTTCTTC.

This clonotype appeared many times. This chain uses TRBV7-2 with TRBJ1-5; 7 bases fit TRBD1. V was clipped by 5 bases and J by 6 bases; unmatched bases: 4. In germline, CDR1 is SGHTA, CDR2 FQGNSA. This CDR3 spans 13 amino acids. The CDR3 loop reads CASSPGGGQPQHF. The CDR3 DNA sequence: TGTGCCAGCAGCCCAGGGGGGGGTCAGCCCCAGCATTTT.

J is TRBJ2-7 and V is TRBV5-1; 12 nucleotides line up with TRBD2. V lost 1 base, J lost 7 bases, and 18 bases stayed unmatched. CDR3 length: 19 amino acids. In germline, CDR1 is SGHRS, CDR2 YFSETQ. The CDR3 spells CASSLYPRLAGVEVWEQYF. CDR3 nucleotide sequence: TGCGCCAGCAGCTTGTACCCGCGACTAGCGGGGGTGGAGGTCTGGGAGCAGTACTTC.

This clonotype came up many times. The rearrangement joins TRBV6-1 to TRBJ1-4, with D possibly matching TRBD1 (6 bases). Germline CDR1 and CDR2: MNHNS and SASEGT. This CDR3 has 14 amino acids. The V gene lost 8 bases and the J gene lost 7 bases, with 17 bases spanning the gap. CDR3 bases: TGTGCCAGCTCGTCTGGGGGGCTGCCTGAAAAACTGTTTTTT. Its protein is CASSSGGLPEKLFF.

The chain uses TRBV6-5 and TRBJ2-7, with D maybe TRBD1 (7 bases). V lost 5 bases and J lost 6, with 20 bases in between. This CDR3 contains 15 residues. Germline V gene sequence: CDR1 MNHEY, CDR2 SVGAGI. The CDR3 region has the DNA TGTGCCAGCAGTCGCACCCATTCAGGGGGAGGCGAGCAGTACTTC. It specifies CASSRTHSGGGEQYF.

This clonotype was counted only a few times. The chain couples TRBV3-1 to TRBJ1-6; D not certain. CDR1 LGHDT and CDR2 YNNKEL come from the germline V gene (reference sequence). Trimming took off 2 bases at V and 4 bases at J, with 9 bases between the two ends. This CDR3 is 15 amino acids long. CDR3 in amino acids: CASSQRDGYNSPLHF. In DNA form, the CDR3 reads TGTGCCAGCAGCCAAAGAGACGGTTATAATTCACCCCTCCACTTT. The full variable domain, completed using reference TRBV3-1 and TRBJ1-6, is DTAVSQTPKYLVTQMGNDKSIKCEQNLGHDTMYWYKQDSKKFLKIMFSYNNKELIINETVPNRFSPKSPDKAHLNLHINSLELGDSAVYFCASSQRDGYNSPLHFGNGTRLTVT.

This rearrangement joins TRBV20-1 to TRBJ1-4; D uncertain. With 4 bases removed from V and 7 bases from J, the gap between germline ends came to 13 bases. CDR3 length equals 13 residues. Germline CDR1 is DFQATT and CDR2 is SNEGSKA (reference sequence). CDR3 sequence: CSATGSRGEKLFF. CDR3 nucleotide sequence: TGCAGTGCTACCGGAAGTCGGGGTGAAAAACTGTTTTTT.

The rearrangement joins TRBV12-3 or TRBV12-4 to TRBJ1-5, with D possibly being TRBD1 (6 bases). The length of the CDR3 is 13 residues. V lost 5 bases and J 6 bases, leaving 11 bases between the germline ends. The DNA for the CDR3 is TGTGCCAGCAGTCTCAGGGGCCTTCAGCCCCAGCATTTT. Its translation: CASSLRGLQPQHF.

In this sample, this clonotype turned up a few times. Written as DNA, the CDR3 is TGTGCCAGCAGCCGAGGGACTAGCGGGGCCGTCACAGATACGCAGTATTTT. The encoded protein is CASSRGTSGAVTDTQYF. The chain uses TRBV9 and TRBJ2-3; 13 nucleotides line up with TRBD2. CDR3 size: 17 residues. Germline trimming cut 4 bases from V and 2 bases from J; bases unmatched to any gene: 7. The germline CDR1 and CDR2 sequences are SGDLS and YYNGEE.

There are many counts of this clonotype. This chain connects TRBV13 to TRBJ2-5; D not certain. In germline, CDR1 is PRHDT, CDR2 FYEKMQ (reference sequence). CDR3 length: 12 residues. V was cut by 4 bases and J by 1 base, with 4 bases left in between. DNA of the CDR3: TGTGCCAGCAGCTCATCCCAAGAGACCCAGTACTTC. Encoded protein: CASSSSQETQYF.

The CDR3 DNA follows: TGCGCCAGCAGCCATAGCCCACAGGGAGGTCAGCCCCAGCATTTT. Translating it yields CASSHSPQGGQPQHF. The V gene is TRBV4-1, the J gene TRBJ1-5, with D tentatively TRBD1 (6 bases). Germline CDR1 MGHRA, CDR2 YSYEKL. The CDR3 runs to 15 residues. V shed 3 bases and J shed 6 bases, with 15 bases lying between them.